The clone carrying this TCR beta chain was counted once. The data derive from a study of blood T cell repertoires in COVID-19. The CDR3 has 15 amino acids. V was clipped by 2 bases and J by 9 bases; unmatched bases: 5. Germline V gene data show CDR1 as MNHEY and CDR2 as SVGAGI. Profiling relied on immunoSEQ multiplex PCR, and the TCRdb table lists in-frame clones only, not all of them. This table has about 96,000 clones, roughly 80% appearing once. This clonotype was sampled from a woman aged 60-75 years with acute or convalescent COVID-19. The chain recombines TRBV6-5 with TRBJ1-6; 9 positions match TRBD1. The sample was peripheral blood. The CDR3 region has the DNA TGTGCCAGCAGTTACCAACAGGGGGCTCTTTCACCCCTCCACTTT. Its translation is CASSYQQGALSPLHF.